This T cell receptor beta chain is from a study of blood T cell repertoires in COVID-19. Turning to the study itself: Collection of acute and convalescent COVID-19 samples took place in the United States, Italy and Spain.

V gave up 7 bases and J gave up 0 bases; unmatched junction bases: 5. Germline assignment: CDR1 SQVTM and CDR2 ANQGSEA. This CDR3 comprises 14 residues. The protocol was immunoSEQ multiplex PCR, while the TCRdb copy is restricted to in-frame clones and leaves out a portion. The sample contains roughly 210,000 clones, 80% to 85% of which appear only once. Seattle-derived patients entered the study during active infection and were followed longitudinally. Material: peripheral blood. The chain recombines TRBV29-1 with TRBJ1-5; TRBD1 aligns across 8 bases. The TCR originated in a woman older than 75 with COVID-19, enrolled during active disease. Written as DNA, the CDR3 is TGCAGCGCTTGGACAGGGACTAGCAATCAGCCCCAGCATTTT. Its protein product is CSAWTGTSNQPQHF.